This TCR beta chain was captured by sequencing in a study of cytomegalovirus exposure and HLA in healthy donors (dated by TCRdb to the late 2010s). For the study in its entirety: An earlier analysis of some 500 of the donors reported approximately 290 Gb of sequence data and 100 million to 140 million unique TCR beta sequences from 150 million to 200 million T cells. Class I and class II HLA loci were covered by the typing at four-digit resolution. Every repertoire in the discovery cohort had been generated on one and the same sequencing platform. Across some 400 genotyped donors of the cohort, an average of about 250,000 unique TCR beta nucleotide sequences per donor were sequenced, and approximately 17% of those sequences were non-productive. The study aimed to test whether signatures of past pathogen exposure could be identified by cataloging public T cell receptors. Rather than drawing on any new phenotypic data, the later analysis identified candidate immune exposures from TCR beta sequences and the way those sequences occurred across donors. To decide whether each TCR beta V gene segment behaved as functional or pseudogenic, an earlier analysis of some 540 of the donors relied on high-throughput TCR beta sequencing. Donor age, sex, ethnicity and CMV serostatus were compiled together with the repertoire data. To study patterns of TCR occurrence, a later analysis re-analyzed previously published TCR beta repertoires from 666 donors and added high-resolution HLA genotyping. In addition to the first cohort of around 670 subjects, a separate validation cohort of 120 different subjects was used. Typing coverage varied by locus: roughly 620-640 donors for A, B, C, DRB1 and DQB1; 522 for DQA1; over 600 for DPA1; roughly 450 for DPB1. Four to six DR-DQ haplotypes were handled as single units for association and clustering, since linkage in the cohort was strong. Using immunosequencing, the study profiled T cell repertoires from around 680 subjects and related those repertoires to cytomegalovirus serostatus. A later genetic analysis took genome-wide SNP genotypes for about 60% of the roughly 670 donors and used that subset as a discovery cohort. An early release covering roughly 600 HLA-typed donors comprised 250 to 350 gigabases of sequencing data and tens of millions of unique TCR sequences. To predict cytomegalovirus infection status, the study brought together high-throughput TCR immunosequencing, statistical association of individual TCRs with disease status, and machine learning. The genetic ancestry cluster associated with self-reported Caucasian donors included roughly four fifths of the 300 to 400 genotyped donors. Beyond this particular receptor, the publication reports: In a later genetic analysis, fewer N-insertions in productive TCRs were reported among donors in an Asian-associated ancestry cluster than the roughly 710-donor mean. The study gave a list of under 200 TCR beta chains associated with cytomegalovirus. Most CMV-associated TCR beta chains appeared to be HLA-restricted in a later analysis, and the HLA associations seemed to be driven largely by CMV exposure. The authors suggested that the approach could potentially be generalized to other disease states and immunological phenotypes. Most TCR sequences were seen in very few donors, while some public TCRs were found in many individuals. Linkage disequilibrium might explain the correlated functional status among segregating V segments, but an unknown experimental factor could not be ruled out. Because HLA typing was unavailable for some donors at each locus, only the typed subset was used in association tests. The 87-base-pair reads could not distinguish some IMGT-functional V segments, including TRBV6-2 and TRBV6-3, so those segments were excluded. Compared with equally common non-associated chains, HLA-associated TCR beta chains in a later analysis were more clonally expanded and had lower generation probabilities. In a later analysis, several top co-occurrence clusters were reported to appear linked to parvovirus B19, influenza, CMV and Epstein-Barr virus. In vitro tests confirmed that three of the cytomegalovirus-associated TCR beta chains recognize cytomegalovirus antigens. A further reported finding was that TCR beta sequences accurately predicted the HLA-A and HLA-B alleles for most subjects in the first cohort. In an earlier analysis of 587 of the donors, most TCR beta V segments were observed in productive rearrangements about 87% or about 30% of the time, broadly matching IMGT annotations. CMV serostatus was the only immune exposure information available for the cohort. Over 15 rarely observed V segments, including chromosome 9 orphons, were excluded from the earlier analysis of several hundred of the donors because counts were too low. Only TCR beta chains were sequenced in this cohort, and the absence of alpha or paired-chain data limited detectable features. An association between a missense DCLRE1C variant and V-gene and J-gene trimming of TCR beta chains was found in a later genetic analysis and replicated in an independent cohort. According to a later analysis, TCR association rates differed among HLA loci, with DRB1 alleles showing the most associated TCRs and HLA-C alleles showing the fewest. Roughly uniform sequencing depth across donors was assumed in presence/absence analyses, although this assumption may not hold. Cytomegalovirus status was reported to be diagnosed by the classifier with high specificity and sensitivity in both the original and validation cohorts. Strong co-occurrence of HLA alleles, especially DR and DQ, made assigning TCR associations to individual alleles difficult. A cluster of highly shared sequence variants was judged likely to represent a technical artifact of the sequencing pipeline. Specific HLA alleles were associated with more than 15,000 TCR beta sequences at a false discovery rate of 0.05 in a later analysis.

The cohort consisted of 650 to 700 healthy bone marrow donors. At the time of sampling, all cohort members were nominally healthy, though unrecorded immune exposures were likely present. The donor tested CMV seronegative and was one of the 352 seronegative cohort members. A peripheral blood sample was collected from each donor, and TCR beta sequencing was performed on peripheral blood mononuclear cells. Genomic DNA extraction from the blood cell samples was performed with the Qiagen DNeasy Blood Extraction Kit. Libraries came from the immunoSEQ multiplex PCR assay. For the multiplex PCR, a mixture combining 60 forward primers for TCR Vbeta segments and 13 reverse primers for TCR Jbeta segments was used. The CDR3 region of rearranged TCR beta genes was amplified from genomic DNA with a multiplex PCR assay. The amplified TCR beta libraries were sequenced on the Illumina HiSeq System as 87-base-pair reads. Per the original workflow: A later analysis counted about 80 million unique TCR beta chains across the 700 or so repertoires, and some 11 million of these chains were shared by at least two donors. Raw reads were error-corrected and collapsed into unique sequences with a nearest-neighbor algorithm that merged closely related sequences to remove PCR and sequencing errors. V, D and J gene segments were assigned by aligning CDR3 sequences to IMGT reference sequences. For a sequence to be retained, a match of at least six nucleotides to both a V gene segment and a J gene segment was required. Rearrangements were called productive when the CDR3 lacked stop codons and stayed in frame with V and J; all others were non-productive. Following IMGT convention, CDR3 was defined as the stretch from the second conserved V-encoded cysteine to the conserved J-encoded phenylalanine. The earlier analysis of about 530 of the donors excluded any sequence lacking an unambiguous match to a single V gene segment. In an earlier analysis of 587 of the donors, V segments were called functional above 56.7% productive rearrangements and were called segregating when the between-donor standard deviation exceeded 5%. A statistical classification framework was built for diagnosing cytomegalovirus status from the catalog of TCR beta chain sequences. A later analysis assigned V and J genes by comparing TCR nucleotide sequences with IMGT/GENE-DB human TR gene sequences. In a later analysis, CDR3 sequences and most-parsimonious VDJ recombination scenarios were assigned using the TCRdist pipeline. In a later analysis, every TCR beta chain was defined by the combination of its CDR3 amino acid sequence and its V-gene family, and reads without a unique V-gene family were dropped. As a way to deal with suspected cross-contamination and a sequencing artifact, a later analysis dropped approximately 570 nucleotide sequences that were highly shared and had low generation probability. In a later analysis, a clonal expansion index was calculated for each public chain from normalized within-repertoire ranks of inferred template counts. A later analysis computed generation probabilities with a VDJ recombination model fitted to out-of-frame rearrangements, and checked the results against IGoR. In a later analysis, TCR-TCR, TCR-HLA and TCR-CMV co-occurrence was scored with hypergeometric tests, and a repertoire-size bias correction was applied to TCR pairs. To estimate false discovery rates, a later analysis permuted the HLA or CMV assignments 20 times. In a later analysis, co-occurring TCRs were grouped with DBSCAN, and TCRdist sequence similarity was added when clustering was performed within HLA-allele-positive subsets. For co-occurrence clustering, repertoires with fewer than 30,000 or more than 120,000 public chains were excluded, along with roughly five repertoires with anomalous nucleotide sharing. In its TCRdb copy, this immuneACCESS table keeps in-frame sequences only and misses some clones. Where compared with another copy, unresolved V genes explain less than half of these, and the others have no known cause. V and J calls and clone size come straight from that table; D and trimming were deduced from the DNA. The record for this sample contains tens of thousands of clones. 7.5% to 9% of the sample is held by the ten biggest clonotypes.

Reading the germline V gene gives CDR1 SNHLY and CDR2 FYNNEI. For this chain, trimming is 3 bases at the V end and 10 bases at the J end, and the number of junction bases without a gene match is 25. From its cysteine to its phenylalanine, the CDR3 spans 20 amino acids. Only the CDR3 portion is preserved as DNA: 60 bases, with reading frame beginning at the first base. For this clone: Its antigen is currently not known.

The specimen sequenced was PBMCs. The rearranged chain carries TRBV2 and TRBJ1-2; TRBD1 aligns with 11 central bases. The TCR sequence derives from a male donor in good health and CMV-seronegative. The DNA sequence reads TGTGCCAGCAGTGATGTGGGGCCATGGGACAGGGGGACTTCGAACCTCGACTACACCTTC. Its translation is CASSDVGPWDRGTSNLDYTF. The CDR3, completed at both ends by the reference TRBV2 and TRBJ1-2 genes, gives the full variable domain EPEVTQTPSHQVTQMGQEVILRCVPISNHLYFYWYRQILGQKVEFLVSFYNNEISEKSEIFDDQFSVERPDGSNFTLKIRSTKLEDSAMYFCASSDVGPWDRGTSNLDYTFGSGTRLTVV.